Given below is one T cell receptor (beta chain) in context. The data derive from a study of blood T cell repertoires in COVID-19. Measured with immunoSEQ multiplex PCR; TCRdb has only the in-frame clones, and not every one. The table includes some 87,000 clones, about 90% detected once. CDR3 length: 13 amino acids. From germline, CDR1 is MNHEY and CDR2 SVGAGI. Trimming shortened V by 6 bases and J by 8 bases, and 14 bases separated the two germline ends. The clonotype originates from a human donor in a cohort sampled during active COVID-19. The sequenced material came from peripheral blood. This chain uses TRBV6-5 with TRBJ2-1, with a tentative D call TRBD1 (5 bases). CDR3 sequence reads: CASSHIDRYEQFF. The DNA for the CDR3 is TGTGCCAGCAGCCATATCGACAGATATGAGCAGTTCTTC.